A selection of T cell receptor beta chains follows, all from one sample in a study of shared clonotypes between healthy human individuals. Clones were read by immunoSEQ multiplex PCR, and TCRdb kept only the in-frame ones, dropping some. In the table there are more than 2 million clones, about 93% of which are singletons. What was sequenced was naive CD8+ T cells from PBMCs. These receptors originate from a young man in good health. Some clones in this sample may be carry-over from other donors' samples. CDR3s include the opening cysteine and the closing phenylalanine or tryptophan. Each record gives: J gene, V gene, D gene, clone size, CDR3 DNA, CDR3 protein. A D gene is named only where the DNA matches it firmly. Not all rows give a size; the values are once, few, many and, for expanded clones, a class.

J gene: TRBJ2-5
V gene: TRBV27
D gene: TRBD2
clone size: NA
CDR3 DNA: TGTGCCAGCAGTTTATTGCCTGGCGGGAGGGAGACCCAGTACTTC
CDR3 protein: CASSLLPGGRETQYF

J gene: TRBJ2-4
V gene: TRBV14
D gene: TRBD1
clone size: NA
CDR3 DNA: TGTGCCAGCAGCCAAGACGACAGGGGGCACAAAAACATTCAGTACTTC
CDR3 protein: CASSQDDRGHKNIQYF

J gene: TRBJ2-1
V gene: TRBV27
D gene: NA
clone size: NA
CDR3 DNA: TGTGCCAGCAGTTTATCCCTGGCGGTATCGCCCAACAATGAGCAGTTCTTC
CDR3 protein: CASSLSLAVSPNNEQFF

J gene: TRBJ2-7
V gene: TRBV9
D gene: TRBD1
clone size: NA
CDR3 DNA: TGTGCCAGCAGCCAACTACCGGGACAGATCGGCGAGCAGTACTTC
CDR3 protein: CASSQLPGQIGEQYF

J gene: TRBJ2-7
V gene: TRBV7-3
D gene: TRBD2
clone size: NA
CDR3 DNA: TGTGCCAGCAGCGCAGGAGCGGGAGCCTCCTACGAGCAGTACTTC
CDR3 protein: CASSAGAGASYEQYF

J gene: TRBJ2-7
V gene: TRBV30
D gene: NA
clone size: NA
CDR3 DNA: TGTGCCTGGAGTAGGCCGACCTCCTACGAGCAGTACTTC
CDR3 protein: CAWSRPTSYEQYF

J gene: TRBJ1-2
V gene: TRBV5-4
D gene: NA
clone size: NA
CDR3 DNA: TGTGCCAGCAGCTTTGGAGAGTATGGCTACACCTTC
CDR3 protein: CASSFGEYGYTF

J gene: TRBJ2-7
V gene: TRBV11-3
D gene: NA
clone size: NA
CDR3 DNA: TGTGCCAGCAGCGCTGGGGCAACCTACGAGCAGTACTTC
CDR3 protein: CASSAGATYEQYF

J gene: TRBJ1-1
V gene: TRBV7-9
D gene: TRBD1
clone size: NA
CDR3 DNA: TGTGCCAGCAGCTTAAATACAGGGGGTTTGGACACTGAAGCTTTCTTT
CDR3 protein: CASSLNTGGLDTEAFF

J gene: TRBJ2-1
V gene: TRBV9
D gene: NA
clone size: NA
CDR3 DNA: TGTGCCAGCAGCTTCTCACCGCAGGGGTACAATGAGCAGTTCTTC
CDR3 protein: CASSFSPQGYNEQFF

J gene: TRBJ2-5
V gene: TRBV15
D gene: NA
clone size: NA
CDR3 DNA: TGTGCCACCAGCAGGAGAGTGGGGGTCTGGGAGACCCAGTACTTC
CDR3 protein: CATSRRVGVWETQYF

J gene: TRBJ1-5
V gene: TRBV6-1
D gene: NA
clone size: NA
CDR3 DNA: TGTGCCAGCAGTGAAGTAGGGGGGAGCAATCAGCCCCAGCATTTT
CDR3 protein: CASSEVGGSNQPQHF

J gene: TRBJ2-1
V gene: TRBV7-9
D gene: NA
clone size: NA
CDR3 DNA: TGTGCCAGCAGCCAACGGATTACCTCCTACAATGAGCAGTTCTTC
CDR3 protein: CASSQRITSYNEQFF

J gene: TRBJ2-3
V gene: TRBV5-3
D gene: NA
clone size: once
CDR3 DNA: TGTGCCAGAAGCTTCTTGAAGGGGAGGATCACAGATACGCAGTATTTT
CDR3 protein: CARSFLKGRITDTQYF

J gene: TRBJ2-1
V gene: TRBV6-5
D gene: TRBD2
clone size: NA
CDR3 DNA: TGTGCCAGCAGTTATTCTAGCGGGGAAACCTACAATGAGCAGTTCTTC
CDR3 protein: CASSYSSGETYNEQFF

J gene: TRBJ2-7
V gene: TRBV9
D gene: NA
clone size: once
CDR3 DNA: TGTGCCAGCAGCGTAGATGTCCGCCAGTCGTTCAACGAGCAGTACTTC
CDR3 protein: CASSVDVRQSFNEQYF

J gene: TRBJ2-7
V gene: TRBV28
D gene: TRBD2
clone size: NA
CDR3 DNA: TGTGCCAGCAGTTTACTCAGCGGGAACTACGAGCAGTACTTC
CDR3 protein: CASSLLSGNYEQYF

J gene: TRBJ2-7
V gene: TRBV4-3
D gene: NA
clone size: NA
CDR3 DNA: TGCGCCAGCAGCCAGGGCCGAGGGCAGGGAAAGTCCTACGAGCAGTACTTC
CDR3 protein: CASSQGRGQGKSYEQYF

J gene: TRBJ1-3
V gene: TRBV5-6
D gene: NA
clone size: few
CDR3 DNA: TGTGCCAGCAGCATTGGGGCTACTGGAAACACCATATATTTT
CDR3 protein: CASSIGATGNTIYF

J gene: TRBJ2-7
V gene: TRBV7-8
D gene: NA
clone size: NA
CDR3 DNA: TGTGCCAGCAGCCCGGACATTTCCTACGAGCAGTACTTC
CDR3 protein: CASSPDISYEQYF

J gene: TRBJ1-1
V gene: TRBV9
D gene: NA
clone size: NA
CDR3 DNA: TGTGCCAGCAGCGTAGGGGTAGGGGTCGGCACTGAAGCTTTCTTT
CDR3 protein: CASSVGVGVGTEAFF

J gene: TRBJ2-7
V gene: TRBV5-1
D gene: TRBD1
clone size: NA
CDR3 DNA: TGCGCCAGCAGCTTGGTATCGACAGGGACGAACTACGAGCAGTACTTC
CDR3 protein: CASSLVSTGTNYEQYF